This entry lists 32 T cell receptor beta chains sequenced from one sample in a study of shared clonotypes between healthy human individuals (dated by TCRdb to 2018 to 2021). Libraries came from the immunoSEQ multiplex PCR assay. TCRdb carries this immuneACCESS record with in-frame sequences only. Its versions omit some clonotypes, under half of them owing to an unresolved V gene in the studies checked, with the rest unexplained. For this sample there are a few million clones; approximately 93% appear just once. Clones ranked in the top ten supply 0.39% of the sample. Sequencing was performed on naive CD4+ T cells from PBMCs. The cell subset or site label corresponds to: CD45RA+ positively selected. All receptors derive from a man between 18 and 35 years old in good health. Some clones in this sample may be carry-over from other donors' samples.

For the CDR3, the DNA is TGTGCCAGCAGCTTAGAAGCCGGTTCCTACGAGCAGTACTTC. It specifies CASSLEAGSYEQYF. The chain uses TRBV11-2 and TRBJ2-7; D is undetermined. Germline-derived CDR1 and CDR2 are SGHAT and FQNNGV. V was trimmed by 0 bases and J by 1 base, leaving 7 bases between them. The CDR3 contains 14 residues.

The chain carries TRBV5-6 and TRBJ2-7; D perhaps matches TRBD1 (5 bases). Germline lookup yields CDR1 SGHDT and CDR2 YYEEEE. The CDR3 totals 14 residues. V gave up 2 bases and J gave up 2 bases, with 11 bases separating them. The CDR3 DNA sequence: TGTGCCAGCAGCTTTAGGGGCGGAACCTACGAGCAGTACTTC. This encodes CASSFRGGTYEQYF.

Notes on this clone: The same CDR3 arises from other DNA sequences in this sample as well. V usage is TRBV10-3 and J usage is TRBJ2-3, with TRBD2 identical over 16 bases. The V and J ends lost 6 bases and 1 base, in that order; junction bases with no gene match: 4. Germline V gene sequence: CDR1 ENHRY, CDR2 SYGVKD. CDR3 size: 17 residues. This CDR3 reads CAISPGLAGGGTDTQYF. The DNA of the CDR3 is TGTGCCATCAGCCCGGGACTAGCGGGGGGGGGCACAGATACGCAGTATTTT.

This chain connects TRBV5-1 to TRBJ2-4; 9 bases are shared with TRBD2. Per germline, CDR1 SGHRS and CDR2 YFSETQ. With V trimmed by 0 bases and J by 8 bases, 9 bases remained unmatched. CDR3 length equals 16 residues. CDR3 sequence: CASSLGAGGPWDIQYF. In DNA, the CDR3 is TGCGCCAGCAGCTTGGGTGCGGGAGGGCCTTGGGACATTCAGTACTTC.

The chain has TRBV18 and TRBJ2-3; D is unresolved. V was shortened by 3 bases and J by 0 bases, with 16 bases between the two germline ends. The CDR3 has 17 residues. Germline V gene sequence: CDR1 KGHSH, CDR2 LQKENI. The CDR3 DNA sequence: TGTGCCAGCTCACCCTGGCAGCTTCAAGCTAGCACAGATACGCAGTATTTT. Translating it yields CASSPWQLQASTDTQYF.

This sequence joins TRBV6-5 and TRBJ2-7, with D maybe TRBD2 (5 bases). V was clipped by 5 bases and J by 3 bases, with 17 bases between them. From germline, CDR1 is MNHEY and CDR2 SVGAGI. The CDR3 runs to 15 residues. Written as DNA, the CDR3 is TGTGCCAGCAGTCCAAGGCGCGGGTACGGCTACGAGCAGTACTTC. Translation gives CASSPRRGYGYEQYF.

CDR3 in amino acids: CASSRLAGSDTQYF. In DNA form, the CDR3 reads TGTGCCAGCAGCCGACTAGCGGGGTCAGATACGCAGTATTTT. V gene TRBV9 combines with J gene TRBJ2-3, with 11 bases that match TRBD2. CDR3 size: 14 residues. The J segment lost 4 bases and the V segment lost 4 bases, leaving 2 bases of the junction unmatched. Germline CDR1 reads SGDLS; CDR2 reads YYNGEE.

In regard to this clone: The junction departs from the called germline gene at one end, perhaps through a read error. V gene TRBV27 combines with J gene TRBJ2-5; D is uncertain. CDR3 length: 13 amino acids. The germline V gene encodes CDR1 MNHEY and CDR2 SMNVEV (reference sequence). CDR3: CASSFRNQETQYF. CDR3 coding DNA: TGTGCCAGCAGTTTCCGTAACCAGGAGACCCAGTACTTC.

The CDR3 nucleotides are TGTGCCAGCAACGACAGGGTCGCCTACGAGCAGTACTTC. This codes for CASNDRVAYEQYF. V is TRBV6-1 and J is TRBJ2-7, with 7 bases aligning to TRBD1. Germline lookup yields CDR1 MNHNS and CDR2 SASEGT. The CDR3 has 13 residues. V dropped 7 bases and J dropped 2; count of bases not matched to a gene: 5.

The gene calls are TRBV6-1 and TRBJ1-4, with D perhaps TRBD1 (5 bases). The ends were cut back, 0 bases at V and 8 bases at J, with 13 bases in the middle. From germline, CDR1 is MNHNS and CDR2 SASEGT. The CDR3 extends over 15 amino acids. The CDR3 is CASSEARGYGEKLFF. The CDR3 DNA reads TGTGCCAGCAGTGAAGCCCGGGGGTATGGCGAAAAACTGTTTTTT.

This clone was detected once. The same CDR3 can be traced to other DNA sequences in this sample. The chain is built from TRBV2 and TRBJ2-7; D gene ambiguous. V gave up 5 bases and J gave up 4 bases, with 6 bases separating them. In germline, CDR1 is SNHLY, CDR2 FYNNEI. The CDR3 extends over 11 amino acids. The CDR3 bases are TGTGCCAGCAGTTATGCATACGAGCAGTACTTC. As protein: CASSYAYEQYF.

The V call is TRBV10-2, the J call TRBJ2-1; unclear D gene. Germline V gene sequence: CDR1 WSHSY, CDR2 SAAADI. Trimming took 8 bases from V and 2 from J, leaving 4 bases between them. This CDR3 comprises 11 residues. The CDR3 nucleotides are TGCGCCAGCGTGGCCTACAATGAGCAGTTCTTC. Its protein is CASVAYNEQFF.

This chain links TRBV13 with TRBJ2-5; 15 nucleotides align to TRBD2. The DNA end is a closer match to TRBJ2-7, so the J assignment may be wrong. CDR1 is PRHDT and CDR2 is FYEKMQ in the germline V gene (reference sequence). The CDR3 loop spans 18 amino acids. In nucleotides, the CDR3 is TGTGCCAGCAGCCCGGGACTAGCGGGAGGTAATGAGGGCTACGAGCAGTACTTC. Translating gives CASSPGLAGGNEGYEQYF.

The chain recombines TRBV13 with TRBJ1-2, with D tentatively TRBD1 (6 bases). The CDR3 runs to 15 residues. CDR1 PRHDT and CDR2 FYEKMQ come from the germline V gene (reference sequence). Trimming took 5 bases from V and 2 from J, leaving 15 bases between them. CDR3: CASSLRDTINYGYTF. The CDR3 bases are TGTGCCAGCAGCCTCCGGGACACAATAAACTATGGCTACACCTTC.

The rearrangement uses TRBV7-2 and TRBJ2-7; TRBD1 matches at 8 bases. Looked up from germline, CDR1 is SGHTA and CDR2 is FQGNSA. V shed 2 bases, J shed 6 bases, and the junction held 12 bases outside the gene matches. The CDR3 extends over 16 amino acids. CDR3 in amino acids: CASSLFRDRRFSEQYF. The CDR3, as DNA: TGTGCCAGCAGCTTATTCCGGGACAGGCGGTTTTCCGAGCAGTACTTC.

This clone was counted a single time. The J gene is TRBJ2-1, the V gene TRBV28, with 11 bases matching TRBD2. The length of the CDR3 is 17 residues. The germline CDR1 and CDR2 sequences are MDHEN and SYDVKM. Trimming took 6 bases from V and 4 from J; bases not matched to a gene: 11. CDR3: CASSSTGTSGAYNEQFF. The DNA for the CDR3 is TGTGCCAGCAGCTCCACCGGGACTAGCGGAGCGTACAATGAGCAGTTCTTC.

The chain is built from TRBV7-6 and TRBJ2-1; the D is unclear. Trimming stripped 4 bases from V and 4 bases from J, with 11 bases between. Germline assignment: CDR1 SGHVS and CDR2 FNYEAQ. This CDR3 spans 14 amino acids. CDR3 in DNA: TGTGCCAGCAGCTCCCCGACTCGTTACAATGAGCAGTTCTTC. Amino acid sequence: CASSSPTRYNEQFF. Drawing the rest from reference TRBV7-6 and TRBJ2-1, the complete variable domain is GAGVSQSPRYKVTKRGQDVALRCDPISGHVSLYWYRQALGQGPEFLTYFNYEAQQDKSGLPNDRFSAERPEGSISTLTIQRTEQRDSAMYRCASSSPTRYNEQFFGPGTRLTVL.

The V call is TRBV6-4, the J call TRBJ2-7; TRBD1 is a possible D gene (6 bases). The ends were cut back, 3 bases at V and 2 bases at J, with 11 bases in the middle. Germline V gene lookup returns CDR1 MRHNA and CDR2 SNTAGT. The CDR3 runs to 14 residues. CDR3 loop: CASSEDSGPYEQYF. Here the CDR3 DNA reads TGTGCCAGCAGTGAGGACAGTGGACCCTACGAGCAGTACTTC.

This chain uses TRBV28 with TRBJ2-1; D possibly corresponds to TRBD1 (7 bases). Germline V CDR1 and CDR2: MDHEN, SYDVKM. This CDR3 is built from 14 residues. V lost 6 bases, J lost 7 bases, and 16 bases lay in between. CDR3 sequence: CASRRQGGSNEQFF. The CDR3 nucleotides are TGTGCCAGCAGGAGACAGGGAGGTAGTAATGAGCAGTTCTTC.

The rearrangement links TRBV18 to TRBJ2-7, with 7 bases that match TRBD2. V shed 0 bases and J 4 bases; nucleotides not matched to a gene: 3. Germline V lookup: CDR1 KGHSH, CDR2 LQKENI. CDR3 length: 14 residues. DNA of the CDR3: TGTGCCAGCTCACCACCCCCAGCGGGGTACGAGCAGTACTTC. Its protein product is CASSPPPAGYEQYF.

A word on this clone: Additional DNA sequences in this sample encode the identical CDR3. The rearrangement joins TRBV5-8 to TRBJ1-5, with 9 bases matching TRBD1. Germline assignment: CDR1 SGHTS and CDR2 YDEGEE. The CDR3 has 14 amino acids. J gave up 4 bases and V 2 bases, and 1 base lay outside the gene matches. This chain's CDR3 is CASSLDRGNQPQHF. The CDR3 nucleotides read TGTGCCAGCAGCTTAGACAGGGGGAATCAGCCCCAGCATTTT.

V and J are TRBV12-5 and TRBJ2-1; TRBD1 aligns across 11 bases. Germline values: CDR1 LGHNT, CDR2 FRNRAP. CDR3 size: 16 residues. Trimming took 1 base from V and 8 from J; bases not matched to a gene: 7. In nucleotides, the CDR3 is TGTGCTAGTGGTTTGGGGACAGGGGGCATTGTCGATGAGCAGTTCTTC. Encoded protein: CASGLGTGGIVDEQFF.

The sample holds one count of this clone. V gene TRBV2 combines with J gene TRBJ1-2, with D perhaps TRBD1 (5 bases). With 7 bases removed from V and 2 bases from J, the gap between germline ends came to 14 bases. Germline values: CDR1 SNHLY, CDR2 FYNNEI. The CDR3 has 14 amino acids. The DNA of the CDR3 is TGTGCCAGCACCCCCCCGGGACGGAACTATGGCTACACCTTC. It encodes CASTPPGRNYGYTF.

V gene TRBV5-6 combines with J gene TRBJ2-1; D gene unclear. Trimming pared 2 bases from V and 10 bases from J, leaving 16 bases between. This CDR3 has 14 amino acids. CDR1 is SGHDT and CDR2 is YYEEEE in the germline V gene. This chain's CDR3 is CASSLFSRQGEQFF. The CDR3 bases are TGTGCCAGCAGCTTATTTTCACGCCAAGGGGAGCAGTTCTTC.

The CDR3 bases are TGTGCCAGCAGCTTAGGCGGGAGGGCCTTCGGAGAGACCCAGTACTTC. It translates to CASSLGGRAFGETQYF. The rearrangement links TRBV7-3 to TRBJ2-5; the match to TRBD2 covers 9 bases. After removal of 2 bases from V and 4 bases from J, the junction contained 8 bases not matched to a gene. The CDR3 loop spans 16 amino acids. Germline V lookup: CDR1 SGHTA, CDR2 FQGTGA.

The chain has TRBV28 and TRBJ2-4; 9 bases fit TRBD1. Germline CDR1 and CDR2: MDHEN and SYDVKM. CDR3 length equals 14 residues. With 4 bases clipped from V and 16 bases from J, the junction kept 14 bases outside the gene matches. CDR3 loop: CASSSPPGQGLRYF. As DNA, the CDR3 is TGTGCCAGCAGTTCACCTCCGGGACAGGGATTGAGATACTTC.

The rearrangement uses TRBV19 and TRBJ1-1, with D perhaps TRBD1 (5 bases). The length of the CDR3 is 14 residues. Germline CDR1 reads LNHDA; CDR2 reads SQIVND (reference sequence). Trimming took off 5 bases at V and 0 bases at J, with 10 bases between the two ends. CDR3 sequence: CASSLGLMNTEAFF. CDR3 bases: TGTGCCAGTAGTTTGGGACTAATGAACACTGAAGCTTTCTTT.

The chain employs TRBV27 and TRBJ2-7, with D perhaps given as TRBD1 or TRBD2 (6 bases each). Germline V lookup: CDR1 MNHEY, CDR2 SMNVEV (reference sequence). V dropped 6 bases and J dropped 2 bases, with 17 bases sitting between them. There are 15 residues in the CDR3. The CDR3 DNA sequence: TGTGCCAGCAGGGGGGGCGGGACCCCAACCTACGAGCAGTACTTC. Translated, it gives CASRGGGTPTYEQYF.

The rearrangement uses TRBV5-1 and TRBJ2-3; 8 positions match TRBD1. The V gene's germline CDR1 is SGHRS and CDR2 YFSETQ. This CDR3 is 15 amino acids long. J lost 5 bases, V lost 2 bases, and 7 bases had no gene match. The CDR3 reads CASSFAGTGGDTQYF. CDR3 bases: TGCGCCAGCAGCTTCGCCGGGACAGGCGGAGATACGCAGTATTTT.

The chain is built from TRBV19 and TRBJ2-3; 8 positions agree with TRBD1. Germline assignment: CDR1 LNHDA and CDR2 SQIVND (reference sequence). The CDR3 has 13 residues. J gave up 6 bases and V 5 bases, and 4 bases lay outside the gene matches. The DNA of the CDR3 is TGTGCCAGTAGTGACAGGGGTCCCGATACGCAGTATTTT. It translates to CASSDRGPDTQYF.

The chain recombines TRBV18 with TRBJ1-5; D is uncertain. From germline, CDR1 is KGHSH and CDR2 LQKENI. The length of the CDR3 is 14 residues. The V end lost 3 bases, the J end lost 6 bases, and 12 bases lay between the germline ends. CDR3 bases: TGTGCCAGCTCACCCTCAATGGACGGTCAGCCCCAGCATTTT. This sequence encodes CASSPSMDGQPQHF.

This chain joins TRBV7-3 and TRBJ2-7, with D perhaps matching TRBD2 (6 bases). Germline values: CDR1 SGHTA, CDR2 FQGTGA. V dropped 2 bases and J dropped 5 bases, with 16 bases sitting between them. CDR3 size: 15 residues. DNA for the CDR3: TGTGCCAGCAGCTTACCCGGGGGACCGCAGGACGAGCAGTACTTC. This translates into CASSLPGGPQDEQYF.